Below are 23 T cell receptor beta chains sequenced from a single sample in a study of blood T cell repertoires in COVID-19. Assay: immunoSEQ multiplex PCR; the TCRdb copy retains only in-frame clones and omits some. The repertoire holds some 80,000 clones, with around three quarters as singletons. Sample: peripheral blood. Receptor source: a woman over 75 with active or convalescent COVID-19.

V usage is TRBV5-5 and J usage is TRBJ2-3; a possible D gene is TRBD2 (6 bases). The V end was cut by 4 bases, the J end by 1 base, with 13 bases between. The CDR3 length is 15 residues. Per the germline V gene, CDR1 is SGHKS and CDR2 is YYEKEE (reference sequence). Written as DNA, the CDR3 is TGTGCCAGCAGCCGGGGGACTTTTGGCACAGATACGCAGTATTTT. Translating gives CASSRGTFGTDTQYF.

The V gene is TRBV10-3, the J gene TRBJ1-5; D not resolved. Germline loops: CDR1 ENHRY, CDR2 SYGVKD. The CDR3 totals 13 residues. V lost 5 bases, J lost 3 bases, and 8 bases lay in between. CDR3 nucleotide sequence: TGTGCCATCAGTCCGGGGTTCAATCAGCCCCAGCATTTT. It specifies CAISPGFNQPQHF.

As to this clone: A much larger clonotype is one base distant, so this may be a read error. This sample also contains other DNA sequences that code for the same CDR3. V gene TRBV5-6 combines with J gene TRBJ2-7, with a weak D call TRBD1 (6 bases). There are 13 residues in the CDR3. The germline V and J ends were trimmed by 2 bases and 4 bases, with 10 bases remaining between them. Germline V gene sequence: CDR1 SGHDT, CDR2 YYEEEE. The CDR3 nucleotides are TGTGCCAGCAGCTTCGGGACAAAGTACGAGCAGTACTTC. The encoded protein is CASSFGTKYEQYF.

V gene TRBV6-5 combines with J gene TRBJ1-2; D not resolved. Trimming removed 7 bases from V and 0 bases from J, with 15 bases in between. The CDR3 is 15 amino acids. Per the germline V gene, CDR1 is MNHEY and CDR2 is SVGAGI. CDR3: CASTPGLGANYGYTF. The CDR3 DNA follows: TGTGCCAGCACCCCTGGGTTAGGAGCTAACTATGGCTACACCTTC.

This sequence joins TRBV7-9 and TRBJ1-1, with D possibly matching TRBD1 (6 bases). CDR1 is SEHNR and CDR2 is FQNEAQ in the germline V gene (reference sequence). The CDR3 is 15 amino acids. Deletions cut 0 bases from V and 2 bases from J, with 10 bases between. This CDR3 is CASSLAKDSNTEAFF. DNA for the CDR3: TGTGCCAGCAGCTTAGCCAAGGACAGCAACACTGAAGCTTTCTTT.

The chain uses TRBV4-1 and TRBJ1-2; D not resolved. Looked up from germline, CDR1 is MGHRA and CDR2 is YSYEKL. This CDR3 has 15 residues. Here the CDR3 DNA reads TGCCCCCCCCGCCACGACTCCCGGGAGAACTATGGCTACACCTTC. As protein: CPPRHDSRENYGYTF.

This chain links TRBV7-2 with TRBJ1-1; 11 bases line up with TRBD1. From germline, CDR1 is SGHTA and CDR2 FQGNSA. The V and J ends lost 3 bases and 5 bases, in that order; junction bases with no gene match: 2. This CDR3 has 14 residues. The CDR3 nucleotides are TGTGCCAGCAGCTTTGGGACAGGGGGTACTGAAGCTTTCTTT. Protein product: CASSFGTGGTEAFF.

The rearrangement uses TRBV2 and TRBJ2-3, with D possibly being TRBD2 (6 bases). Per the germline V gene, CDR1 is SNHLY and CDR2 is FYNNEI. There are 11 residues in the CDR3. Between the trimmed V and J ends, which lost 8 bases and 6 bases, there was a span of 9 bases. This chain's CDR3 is CASHREDTQYF. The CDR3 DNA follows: TGTGCCAGCCATCGGGAGGATACGCAGTATTTT.

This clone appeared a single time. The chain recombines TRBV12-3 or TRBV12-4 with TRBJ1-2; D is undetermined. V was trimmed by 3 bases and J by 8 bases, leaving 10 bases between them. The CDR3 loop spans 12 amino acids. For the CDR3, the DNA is TGTGCCAGCAGTTTCCCGGGAGGGGGCTACACCTTC. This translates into CASSFPGGGYTF.

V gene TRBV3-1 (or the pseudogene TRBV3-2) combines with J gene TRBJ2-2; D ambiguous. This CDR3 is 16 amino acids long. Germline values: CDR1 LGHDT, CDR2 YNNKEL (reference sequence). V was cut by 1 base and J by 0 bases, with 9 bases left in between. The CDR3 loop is CASSQGSFANTGELFF. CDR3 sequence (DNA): TGTGCCAGCAGCCAAGGGAGTTTCGCGAACACCGGGGAGCTGTTTTTT.

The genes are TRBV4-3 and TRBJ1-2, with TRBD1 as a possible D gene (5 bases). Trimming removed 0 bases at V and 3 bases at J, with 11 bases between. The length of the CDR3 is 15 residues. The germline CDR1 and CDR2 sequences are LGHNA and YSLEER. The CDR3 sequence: CASSQDARDYYGYTF. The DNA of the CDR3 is TGCGCCAGCAGCCAAGACGCCAGGGACTACTATGGCTACACCTTC.

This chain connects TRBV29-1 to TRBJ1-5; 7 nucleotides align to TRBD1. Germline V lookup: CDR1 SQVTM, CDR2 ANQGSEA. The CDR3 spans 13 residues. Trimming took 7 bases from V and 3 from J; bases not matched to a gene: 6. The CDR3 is CSAVTGYNQPQHF. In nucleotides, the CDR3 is TGCAGCGCCGTGACAGGGTACAATCAGCCCCAGCATTTT.

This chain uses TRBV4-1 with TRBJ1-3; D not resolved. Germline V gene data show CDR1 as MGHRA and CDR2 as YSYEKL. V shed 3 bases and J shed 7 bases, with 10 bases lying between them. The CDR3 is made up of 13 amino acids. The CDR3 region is CASSHPYRNTIYF. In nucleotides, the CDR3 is TGCGCCAGCAGCCACCCCTACCGGAACACCATATATTTT.

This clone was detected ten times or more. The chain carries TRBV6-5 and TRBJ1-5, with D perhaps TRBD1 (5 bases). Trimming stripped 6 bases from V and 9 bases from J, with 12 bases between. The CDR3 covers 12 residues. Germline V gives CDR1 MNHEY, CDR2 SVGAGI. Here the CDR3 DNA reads TGTGCCAGCAGCCGGACCGGGGGGCCCCAGCATTTT. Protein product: CASSRTGGPQHF.

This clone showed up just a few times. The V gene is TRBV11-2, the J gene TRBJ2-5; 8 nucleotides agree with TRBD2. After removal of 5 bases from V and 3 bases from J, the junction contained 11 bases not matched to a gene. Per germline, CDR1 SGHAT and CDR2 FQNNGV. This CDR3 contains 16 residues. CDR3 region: CASSPFSDGGEETQYF. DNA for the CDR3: TGTGCCAGCAGCCCCTTCTCTGACGGGGGGGAAGAGACCCAGTACTTC. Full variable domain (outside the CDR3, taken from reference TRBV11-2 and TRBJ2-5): EAGVAQSPRYKIIEKRQSVAFWCNPISGHATLYWYQQILGQGPKLLIQFQNNGVVDDSQLPKDRFSAERLKGVDSTLKIQPAKLEDSAVYLCASSPFSDGGEETQYFGPGTRLLVL.

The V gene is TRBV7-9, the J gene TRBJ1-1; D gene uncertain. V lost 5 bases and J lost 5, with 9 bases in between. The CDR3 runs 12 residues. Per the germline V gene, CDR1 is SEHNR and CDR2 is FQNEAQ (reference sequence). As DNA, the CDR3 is TGTGCCAGCAGCCCGCGGAGGACTGAAGCTTTCTTT. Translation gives CASSPRRTEAFF.

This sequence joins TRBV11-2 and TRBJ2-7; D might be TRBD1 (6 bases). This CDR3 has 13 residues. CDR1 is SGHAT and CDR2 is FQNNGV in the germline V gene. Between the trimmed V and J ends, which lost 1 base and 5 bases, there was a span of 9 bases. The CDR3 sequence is CASSLGTEDEQYF. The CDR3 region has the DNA TGTGCCAGCAGCTTAGGGACAGAGGACGAGCAGTACTTC.

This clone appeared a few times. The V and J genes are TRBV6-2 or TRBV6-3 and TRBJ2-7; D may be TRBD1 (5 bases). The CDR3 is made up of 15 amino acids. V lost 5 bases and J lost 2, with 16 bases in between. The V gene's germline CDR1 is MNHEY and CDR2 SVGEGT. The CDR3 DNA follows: TGTGCCAGCAGTACCTACAGGAAAGGGCCCTACGAGCAGTACTTC. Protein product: CASSTYRKGPYEQYF.

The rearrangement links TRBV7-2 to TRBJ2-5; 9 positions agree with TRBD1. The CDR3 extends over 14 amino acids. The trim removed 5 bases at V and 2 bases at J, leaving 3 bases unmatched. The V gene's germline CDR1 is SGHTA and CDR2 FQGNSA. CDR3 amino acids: CASSPGTGQETQYF. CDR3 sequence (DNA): TGTGCCAGCAGCCCCGGGACAGGGCAAGAGACCCAGTACTTC.

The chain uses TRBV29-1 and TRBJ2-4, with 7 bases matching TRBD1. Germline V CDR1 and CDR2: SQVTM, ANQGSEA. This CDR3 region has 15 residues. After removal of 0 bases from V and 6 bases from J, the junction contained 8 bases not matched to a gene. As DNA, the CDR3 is TGCAGCGTTGAAGATGGGACAGAGAGGGGAAACATTCAGTACTTC. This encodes CSVEDGTERGNIQYF. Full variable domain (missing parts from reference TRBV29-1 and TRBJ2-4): SAVISQKPSRDICQRGTSLTIQCQVDSQVTMMFWYRQQPGQSLTLIATANQGSEATYESGFVIDKFPISRPNLTFSTLTVSNMSPEDSSIYLCSVEDGTERGNIQYFGAGTRLSVL.

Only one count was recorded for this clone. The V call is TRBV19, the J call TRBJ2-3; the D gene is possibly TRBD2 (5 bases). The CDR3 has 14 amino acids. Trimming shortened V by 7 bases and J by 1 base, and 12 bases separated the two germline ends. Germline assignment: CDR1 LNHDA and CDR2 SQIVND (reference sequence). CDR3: CASTLGDGTDTQYF. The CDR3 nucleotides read TGTGCCAGTACCCTCGGGGATGGCACAGATACGCAGTATTTT.

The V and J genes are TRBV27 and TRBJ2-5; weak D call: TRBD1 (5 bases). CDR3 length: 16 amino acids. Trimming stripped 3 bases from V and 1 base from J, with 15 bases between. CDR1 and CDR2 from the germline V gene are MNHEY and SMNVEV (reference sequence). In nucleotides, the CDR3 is TGTGCCAGCAGTTTCGAACCAAGGGGTAGCCAAGAGACCCAGTACTTC. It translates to CASSFEPRGSQETQYF.

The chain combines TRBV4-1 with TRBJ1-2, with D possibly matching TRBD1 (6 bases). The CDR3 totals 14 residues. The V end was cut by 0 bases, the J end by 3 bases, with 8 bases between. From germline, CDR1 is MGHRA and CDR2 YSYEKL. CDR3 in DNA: TGCGCCAGCAGCCAAGAACAGGGTGACTATGGCTACACCTTC. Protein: CASSQEQGDYGYTF.